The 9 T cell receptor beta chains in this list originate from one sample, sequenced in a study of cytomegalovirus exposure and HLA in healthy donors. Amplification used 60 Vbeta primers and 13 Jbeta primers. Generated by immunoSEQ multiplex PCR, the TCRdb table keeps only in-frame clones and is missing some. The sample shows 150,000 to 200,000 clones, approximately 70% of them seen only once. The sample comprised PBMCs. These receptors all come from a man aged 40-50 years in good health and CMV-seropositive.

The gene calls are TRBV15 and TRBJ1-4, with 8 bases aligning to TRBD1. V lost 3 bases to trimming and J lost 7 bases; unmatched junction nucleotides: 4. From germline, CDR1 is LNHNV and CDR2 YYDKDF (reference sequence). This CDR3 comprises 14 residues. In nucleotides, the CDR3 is TGTGCCACCAGCAGCAGGGGGCACGGTGAAAAACTGTTTTTT. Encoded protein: CATSSRGHGEKLFF.

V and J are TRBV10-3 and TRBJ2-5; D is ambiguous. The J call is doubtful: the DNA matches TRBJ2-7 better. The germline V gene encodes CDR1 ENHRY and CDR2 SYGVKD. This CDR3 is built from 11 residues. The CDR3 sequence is CAISRSYEQYF. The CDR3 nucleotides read TGTGCCATCAGCCGGTCCTACGAGCAGTACTTC.

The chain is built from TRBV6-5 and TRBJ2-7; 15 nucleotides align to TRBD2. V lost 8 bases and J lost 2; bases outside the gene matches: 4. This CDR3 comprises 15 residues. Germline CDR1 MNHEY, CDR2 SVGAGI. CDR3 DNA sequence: TGTGCCAGCCGGACTAGCGGGGGGGTCGCCTACGAGCAGTACTTC. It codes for CASRTSGGVAYEQYF.

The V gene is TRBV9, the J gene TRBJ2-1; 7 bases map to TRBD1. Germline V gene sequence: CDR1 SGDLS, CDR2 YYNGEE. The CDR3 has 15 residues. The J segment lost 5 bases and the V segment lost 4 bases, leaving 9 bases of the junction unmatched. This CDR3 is CASSWTGGGHNEQFF. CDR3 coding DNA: TGTGCCAGCAGCTGGACAGGCGGCGGCCACAATGAGCAGTTCTTC.

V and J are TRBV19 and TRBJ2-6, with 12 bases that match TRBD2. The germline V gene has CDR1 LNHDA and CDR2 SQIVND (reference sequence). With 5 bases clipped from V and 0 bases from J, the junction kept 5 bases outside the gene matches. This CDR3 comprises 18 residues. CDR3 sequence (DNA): TGTGCCAGTAGTCCCCAACTAGCGGGGGGCTCTGGGGCCAACGTCCTGACTTTC. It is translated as CASSPQLAGGSGANVLTF.

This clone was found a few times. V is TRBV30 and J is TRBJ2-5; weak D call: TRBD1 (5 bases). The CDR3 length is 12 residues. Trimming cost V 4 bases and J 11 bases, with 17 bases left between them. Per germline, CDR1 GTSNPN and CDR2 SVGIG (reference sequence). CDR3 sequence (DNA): TGTGCCTGGACGGAAGGGGTGGGCCATCAGTACTTC. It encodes CAWTEGVGHQYF.

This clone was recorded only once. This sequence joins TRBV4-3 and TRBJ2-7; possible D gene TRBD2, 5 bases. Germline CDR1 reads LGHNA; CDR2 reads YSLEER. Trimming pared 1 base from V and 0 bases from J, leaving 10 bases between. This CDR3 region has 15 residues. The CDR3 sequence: CASSQVLAGSYEQYF. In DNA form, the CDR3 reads TGCGCCAGCAGCCAAGTCCTGGCGGGCTCCTACGAGCAGTACTTC.

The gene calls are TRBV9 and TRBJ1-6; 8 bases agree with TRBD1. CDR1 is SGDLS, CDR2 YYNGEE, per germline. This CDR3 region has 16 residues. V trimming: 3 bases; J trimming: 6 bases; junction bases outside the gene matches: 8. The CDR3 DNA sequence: TGTGCCAGCAGCGCCCAGGACAGGGTTTTTAATTCACCCCTCCACTTT. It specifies CASSAQDRVFNSPLHF.

The CDR3 is CASSQGQGAREQYF. The CDR3 DNA reads as TGCGCCAGCAGCCAAGGGCAGGGGGCGCGGGAGCAGTACTTC. The genes are TRBV4-3 and TRBJ2-7; TRBD1 agrees at 8 bases. The CDR3 has 14 amino acids. Germline CDR1 is LGHNA and CDR2 is YSLEER. The V segment lost 1 base and the J segment 7 bases; nucleotides outside the gene matches: 6.